This TCR beta chain was identified during a study of cytomegalovirus exposure and HLA in healthy donors. General observations from the study: Near-uniform donor sequencing depth was presumed by presence/absence analyses. TCR beta V- and J-gene trimming was later associated with a missense DCLRE1C variant. It was likely that a cluster of highly shared sequence variants was a sequencing artifact.

About this clone: Its antigen is as yet unknown.

These donors, healthy bone marrow donors, were studied. The primer mix had 60 Vbeta and 13 Jbeta primers. Libraries were prepared by immunoSEQ multiplex PCR; TCRdb keeps only in-frame clonotypes and omits some of them. The sample lists 85,000 to 120,000 clones, around 75% occurring once. Germline V gives CDR1 SGDLS, CDR2 YYNGEE. The CDR3 consists of 15 residues. V was cut by 3 bases and J by 4 bases, with 14 bases left in between. This sequence joins TRBV9 and TRBJ2-1; possible D gene TRBD1, 6 bases. The origin of this receptor is a male donor in good health and CMV-seropositive. The sequenced sample consisted of PBMCs. The CDR3 loop is CASSAHRVSYNEQFF. The CDR3 DNA reads as TGTGCCAGCAGCGCCCACAGGGTATCATACAATGAGCAGTTCTTC.